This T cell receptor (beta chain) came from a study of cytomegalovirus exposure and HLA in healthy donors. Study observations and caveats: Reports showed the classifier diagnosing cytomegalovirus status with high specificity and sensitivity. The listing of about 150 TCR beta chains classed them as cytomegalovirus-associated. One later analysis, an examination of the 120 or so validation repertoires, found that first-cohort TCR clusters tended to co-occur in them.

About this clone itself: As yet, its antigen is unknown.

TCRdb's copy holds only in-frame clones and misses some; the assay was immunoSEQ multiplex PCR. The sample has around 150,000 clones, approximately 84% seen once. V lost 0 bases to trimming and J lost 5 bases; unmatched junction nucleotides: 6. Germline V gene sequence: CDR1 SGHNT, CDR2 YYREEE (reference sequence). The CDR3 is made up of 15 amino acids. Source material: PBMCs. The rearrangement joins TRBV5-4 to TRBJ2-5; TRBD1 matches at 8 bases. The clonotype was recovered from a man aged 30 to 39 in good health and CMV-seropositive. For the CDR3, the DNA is TGTGCCAGCAGCTTGGAGGACAGGGTACGGGAGACCCAGTACTTC. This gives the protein CASSLEDRVRETQYF.